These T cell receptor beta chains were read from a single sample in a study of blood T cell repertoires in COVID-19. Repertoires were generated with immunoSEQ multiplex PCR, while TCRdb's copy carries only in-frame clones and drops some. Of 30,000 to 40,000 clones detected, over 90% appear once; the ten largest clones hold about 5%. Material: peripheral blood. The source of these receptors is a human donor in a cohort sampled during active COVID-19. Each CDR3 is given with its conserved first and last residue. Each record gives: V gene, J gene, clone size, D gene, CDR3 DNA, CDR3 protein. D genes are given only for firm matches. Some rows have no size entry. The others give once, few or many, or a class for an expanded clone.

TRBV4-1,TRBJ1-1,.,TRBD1,TGCGCCAGCAGCCAAAGTTACAGGGGTACTGAAGCTTTCTTT,CASSQSYRGTEAFF
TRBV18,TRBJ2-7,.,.,TGTGCCAGCTCACCAGCCAGCTCCTACGAGCAGTACTTC,CASSPASSYEQYF
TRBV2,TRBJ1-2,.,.,TGTGCCAGCAGGGTTGGAGGCGGACCCTTAATCTATGGCTACACCTTC,CASRVGGGPLIYGYTF
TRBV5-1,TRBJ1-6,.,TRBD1,TGCGCCAGCAGCTTTGGGACAGGAGATAATTCACCCCTCCACTTT,CASSFGTGDNSPLHF
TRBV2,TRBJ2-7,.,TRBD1,TGTGCCAGCAGTGTGACAGGGTCGGTCTACGAGCAGTACTTC,CASSVTGSVYEQYF
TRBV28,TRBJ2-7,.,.,TGTGCCAGCAGAACTTCCTCCTACGAGCAGTACTTC,CASRTSSYEQYF
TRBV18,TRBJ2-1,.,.,TGTGCCAGCTCACCCCCGACAGGCAATGAGCAGTTCTTC,CASSPPTGNEQFF
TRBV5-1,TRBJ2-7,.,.,TGCGCCAGCAGCTTACAGGATCCCACTACGCAGCAGTACTTC,CASSLQDPTTQQYF
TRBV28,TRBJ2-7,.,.,TGTGCCAGCAGTTCACCACAAGCCTACGAGCAGTACTTC,CASSSPQAYEQYF
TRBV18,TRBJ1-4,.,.,TGTGCCAGCTCACCGCTAATAGATTCAACTAATGAAAAACTGTTTTTT,CASSPLIDSTNEKLFF
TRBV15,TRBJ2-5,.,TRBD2,TGTGCCACCAGCAGAGATCTAGGGACTAGCGACGAAGAGACCCAGTACTTC,CATSRDLGTSDEETQYF
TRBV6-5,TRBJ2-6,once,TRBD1,TGTGCCAGCAGTTATCAGGGGGCATCAGGGGCCAACGTCCTGACTTTC,CASSYQGASGANVLTF
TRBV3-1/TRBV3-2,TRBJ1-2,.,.,TGTGCCAGCAGCCCTGGTCGCAGGGACTATGGCTACACCTTC,CASSPGRRDYGYTF
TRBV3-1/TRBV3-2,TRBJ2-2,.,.,TGTGCCAGCAGCCAACCTTACCCCCCCTACGGGACAAGGATCGGGGAGCTGTTTTTT,CASSQPYPPYGTRIGELFF
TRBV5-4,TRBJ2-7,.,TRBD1,TGTGCCAGCAGCAGTTGGACAGGGTATACCTACGAGCAGTACTTC,CASSSWTGYTYEQYF
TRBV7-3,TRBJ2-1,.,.,TGTGCCAGCAGCTATCCTGGAGGGGATGAGCAGTTCTTC,CASSYPGGDEQFF